The sequence of this TCR beta chain was determined in a study of T cells after yellow fever vaccination. Germline CDR1 KGHSH, CDR2 LQKENI. V was pared by 6 bases and J by 3 bases, with 3 bases of the junction left unmatched. This CDR3 is built from 14 residues. Using its own MiXCR run on the 5' RACE reads, TCRdb lists one record per CDR3 protein. The table shows around 340,000 distinct CDR3 sequences, with around 13% occurring only once. This specimen was CD4+ T cells sorted from PBMCs, taken 15 days after the yellow fever booster vaccination. This TCR was recovered from a man between 18 and 29 years old who received the YFV17D yellow fever vaccine. The rearrangement uses TRBV18 and TRBJ1-2, with 11 bases fitting TRBD1. The DNA for the CDR3 is TGTGCCAGCTCGCGGGACAGGGGGGACTATGGCTACACCTTC. Translated: CASSRDRGDYGYTF.